This TCR beta chain was documented in a study of blood T cells in healthy people across ages. Regarding this clonotype: As yet, its antigen is unknown.

Broader study findings: Roughly linear age-related decline in beta diversity appeared, significant by age around 42.

Researchers collected about 9.1 milliliters of peripheral blood from every single donor. Every sample had a minimum of 6.5 million PBMCs isolated. Next came a second PCR, run for about 6 to 12 cycles, which used a sample-barcoded 5' primer along with a J-beta primer mix. Sequencing of every sample gave 3 million or more CDR3-containing paired-end reads. TCRdb reanalysed the 5' RACE reads using MiXCR and keeps one entry per CDR3 protein. Of 910,000 or so distinct CDR3 sequences listed, roughly half are singletons. Input material: blood. The clonotype comes from a woman in her sixties in good health.

Written as DNA, the CDR3 is TGCGCCAGCAGCTTGGAGGTTAGCGGGAGTACCTACGAGCAGTACTTC. Its protein product is CASSLEVSGSTYEQYF. This chain joins TRBV5-1 and TRBJ2-7; 9 bases line up with TRBD2. Germline V gives CDR1 SGHRS, CDR2 YFSETQ. This CDR3 has 16 amino acids. J was trimmed by 2 bases and V by 0 bases; bases with no gene match: 6.